What follows describes a single T cell receptor (beta chain). As yet, its antigen is unknown. This entry belongs to a study of neoadjuvant anti-PD-1 for oral cavity cancer. At the level of the study: Around day 43, patients without progression received a fourth nivolumab dose before surgery.

Study-wide results and limits: With a few patients per group, TCR findings need larger cohorts.

Data came from immunoSEQ multiplex PCR; TCRdb stores just in-frame clones and leaves some out. Of 13,000 to 15,000 clones in the sample, less than 75% are singletons; the top ten hold 2% to 2.5%. This CDR3 contains 16 residues. V gave up 4 bases and J gave up 5 bases; unmatched junction bases: 13. Per germline, CDR1 SGHNT and CDR2 YYREEE (reference sequence). This chain links TRBV5-4 with TRBJ1-1; 8 nucleotides align to TRBD1. The sequence was collected from a person between 40 and 79 years old with oral cavity squamous cell carcinoma. Sequencing was performed on PBMCs, taken before nivolumab (anti-PD-1) treatment. The CDR3 here is CASSNPGQGAETEAFF. In DNA, the CDR3 is TGTGCCAGCAGCAACCCGGGTCAGGGGGCTGAAACTGAAGCTTTCTTT.